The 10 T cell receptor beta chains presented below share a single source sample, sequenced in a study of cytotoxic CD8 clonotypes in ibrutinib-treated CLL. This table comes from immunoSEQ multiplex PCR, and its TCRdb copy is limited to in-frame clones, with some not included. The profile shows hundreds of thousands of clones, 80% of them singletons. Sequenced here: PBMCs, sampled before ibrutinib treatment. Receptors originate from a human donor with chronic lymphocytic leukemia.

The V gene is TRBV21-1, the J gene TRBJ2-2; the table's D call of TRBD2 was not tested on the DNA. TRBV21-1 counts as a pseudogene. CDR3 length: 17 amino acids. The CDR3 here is CASSGLIRRMNTGELFF. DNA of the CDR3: TGTGCCAGCAGCGGACTAATTAGACGGATGAACACCGGGGAGCTGTTTTTT.

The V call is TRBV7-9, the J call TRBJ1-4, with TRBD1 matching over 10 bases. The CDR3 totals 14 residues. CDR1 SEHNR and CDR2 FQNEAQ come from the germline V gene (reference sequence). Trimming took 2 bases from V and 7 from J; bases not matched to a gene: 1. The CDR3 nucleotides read TGTGCCAGCAGCTTACGGGACAGGGGTGAAAAACTGTTTTTT. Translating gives CASSLRDRGEKLFF.

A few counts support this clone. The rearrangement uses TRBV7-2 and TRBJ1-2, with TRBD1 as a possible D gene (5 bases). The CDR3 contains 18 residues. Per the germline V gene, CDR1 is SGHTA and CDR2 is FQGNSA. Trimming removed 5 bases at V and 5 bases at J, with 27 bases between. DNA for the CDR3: TGTGCCAGCAGCCGGGAGGGGACGGCGGCCTCCTCTCTTTATGGCTACACCTTC. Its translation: CASSREGTAASSLYGYTF.

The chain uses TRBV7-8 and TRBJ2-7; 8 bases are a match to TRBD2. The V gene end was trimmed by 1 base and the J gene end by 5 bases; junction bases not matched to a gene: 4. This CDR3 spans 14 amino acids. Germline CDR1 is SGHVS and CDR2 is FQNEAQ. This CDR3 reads CASSLERESHEQYF. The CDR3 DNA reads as TGTGCCAGCAGCTTAGAGCGGGAGAGTCACGAGCAGTACTTC.

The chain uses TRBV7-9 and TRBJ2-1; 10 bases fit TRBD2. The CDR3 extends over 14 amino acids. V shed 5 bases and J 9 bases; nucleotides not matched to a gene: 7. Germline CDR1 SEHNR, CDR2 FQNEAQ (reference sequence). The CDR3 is CASSHSGRSGEQFF. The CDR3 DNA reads TGTGCCAGCAGCCATAGCGGGAGGAGTGGTGAGCAGTTCTTC.

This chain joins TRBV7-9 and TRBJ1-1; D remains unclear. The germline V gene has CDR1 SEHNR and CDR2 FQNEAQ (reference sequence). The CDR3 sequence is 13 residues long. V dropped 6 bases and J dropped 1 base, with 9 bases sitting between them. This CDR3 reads CASRLSQNTEAFF. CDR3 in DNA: TGTGCCAGCAGGCTATCGCAGAACACTGAAGCTTTCTTT.

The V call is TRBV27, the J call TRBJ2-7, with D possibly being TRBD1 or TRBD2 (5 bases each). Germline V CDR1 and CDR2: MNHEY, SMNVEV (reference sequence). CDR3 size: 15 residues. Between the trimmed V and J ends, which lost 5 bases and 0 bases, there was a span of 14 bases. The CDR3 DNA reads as TGTGCCAGCAGTCCCACCGCAGGGAGCTCCTACGAGCAGTACTTC. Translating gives CASSPTAGSSYEQYF.

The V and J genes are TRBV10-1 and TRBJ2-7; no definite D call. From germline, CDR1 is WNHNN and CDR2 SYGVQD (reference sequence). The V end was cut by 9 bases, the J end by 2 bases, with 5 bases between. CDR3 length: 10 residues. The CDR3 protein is CARDPYEQYF. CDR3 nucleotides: TGCGCCAGGGACCCCTACGAGCAGTACTTC.

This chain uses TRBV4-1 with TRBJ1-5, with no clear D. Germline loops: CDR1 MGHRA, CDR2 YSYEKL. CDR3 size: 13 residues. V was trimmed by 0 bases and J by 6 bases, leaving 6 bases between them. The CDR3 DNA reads TGCGCCAGCAGCCAAGAAGTCCGTCAGCCCCAGCATTTT. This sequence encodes CASSQEVRQPQHF.

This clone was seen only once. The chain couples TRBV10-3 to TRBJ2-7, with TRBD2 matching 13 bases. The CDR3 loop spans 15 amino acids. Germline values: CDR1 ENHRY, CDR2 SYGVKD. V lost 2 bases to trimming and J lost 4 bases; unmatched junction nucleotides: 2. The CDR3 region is CAISEGTSGTYEQYF. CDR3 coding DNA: TGTGCCATCAGTGAGGGGACTAGCGGGACGTACGAGCAGTACTTC.